This T cell receptor beta chain emerged from a study of CD8 T cells in ankylosing spondylitis. Study conclusions and caveats: The authors found the disease-linked clones to be CD8+ and relatively rare in peripheral blood. The clones that were linked to disease were reported to be significantly enriched in matched synovial fluid samples from ankylosing spondylitis patients.

In this sample, this clonotype turned up once. Its antigen is not identified. V was pared by 6 bases and J by 8 bases, with 15 bases between. Germline assignment: CDR1 DFQATT and CDR2 SNEGSKA (reference sequence). The CDR3 covers 12 residues. Quantitative 5'-RACE with molecular barcodes generated TCR beta libraries. TCRdb called the 5' RACE reads again in MiXCR, with one record for every CDR3 protein. The sample comprises 230,000 or so distinct CDR3 sequences, around 25% of which are singletons, and more than 0.6% rests with the top ten. V usage is TRBV20-1 and J usage is TRBJ2-3; D is possibly TRBD2 (5 bases). The receptor comes from a male donor with ankylosing spondylitis or in good health (not recorded which). What was sequenced was blood, either unsorted or a sorted T cell fraction (not recorded which). The CDR3 sequence is CSARGSRGTQYF. CDR3 nucleotide sequence: TGCAGTGCCCGAGGGAGCAGAGGTACGCAGTATTTT.